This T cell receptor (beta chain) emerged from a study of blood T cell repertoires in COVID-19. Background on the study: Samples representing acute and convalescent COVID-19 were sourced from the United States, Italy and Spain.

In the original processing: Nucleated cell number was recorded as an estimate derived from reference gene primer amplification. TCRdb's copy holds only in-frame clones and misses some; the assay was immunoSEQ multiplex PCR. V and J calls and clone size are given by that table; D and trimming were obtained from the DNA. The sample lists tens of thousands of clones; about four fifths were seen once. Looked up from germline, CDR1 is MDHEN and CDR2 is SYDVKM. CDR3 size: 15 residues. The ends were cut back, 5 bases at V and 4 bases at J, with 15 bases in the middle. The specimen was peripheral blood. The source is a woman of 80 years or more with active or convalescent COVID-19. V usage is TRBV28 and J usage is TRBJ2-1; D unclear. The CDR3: CASSISVVRYNEQFF. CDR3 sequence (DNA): TGTGCCAGCAGTATAAGCGTTGTGAGGTACAATGAGCAGTTCTTC. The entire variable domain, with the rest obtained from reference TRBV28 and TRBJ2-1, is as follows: DVKVTQSSRYLVKRTGEKVFLECVQDMDHENMFWYRQDPGLGLRLIYFSYDVKMKEKGDIPEGYSVSREKKERFSLILESASTNQTSMYLCASSISVVRYNEQFFGPGTRLTVL.